These T cell receptor beta chains were read from a single sample in a study of control samples from healthy donors and cancer patients. Method: immunoSEQ multiplex PCR; TCRdb's copy keeps in-frame clones and lacks some. The table lists approximately 70,000 clones, 90% of them singletons, with over 1% in the top ten. What was sequenced was PBMCs. The receptors stem from a woman in her 50s with colorectal cancer. Both conserved end residues are part of each CDR3. D genes are given only for firm matches. Only some rows state a clone size, as once, few, many or a class for expanded clones.

J | size | D | V | CDR3 | DNA
TRBJ2-5 | NA | TRBD1 | TRBV3-1/TRBV3-2 | CASRRRDRATDAQETQYF | TGTGCCAGCAGGCGAAGGGACAGGGCTACTGACGCCCAAGAGACCCAGTACTTC
TRBJ1-4 | NA | TRBD1 | TRBV27 | CASSSPGGGNEKLFF | TGTGCCAGCAGTTCGCCAGGGGGCGGGAATGAAAAACTGTTTTTT
TRBJ1-6 | NA | NA | TRBV3-1/TRBV3-2 | CASSQDWPGVGSPLHF | TGTGCCAGCAGCCAAGATTGGCCCGGGGTCGGTTCACCCCTCCACTTT
TRBJ2-2 | NA | TRBD2 | TRBV7-9 | CASSFSGGETGELFF | TGTGCCAGCAGCTTTAGCGGGGGAGAGACCGGGGAGCTGTTTTTT
TRBJ2-3 | NA | TRBD2 | TRBV5-6 | CASSLGLAGATDTQYF | TGTGCCAGCAGCTTGGGCCTAGCGGGGGCCACAGATACGCAGTATTTT
TRBJ2-7 | NA | NA | TRBV6-6 | CASSRVGGYEQYF | TGTGCCAGCTCGAGGGTAGGGGGCTACGAGCAGTACTTC
TRBJ1-2 | NA | NA | TRBV4-1 | CASSQGSIGRKDGYTF | TGCGCCAGCAGCCAAGGCAGCATAGGGCGTAAGGATGGCTACACCTTC
TRBJ2-1 | NA | NA | TRBV7-9 | CASSLVVGTSQFF | TGTGCCAGCAGCTTAGTCGTAGGAACTAGCCAGTTCTTC
TRBJ2-5 | NA | TRBD1 | TRBV9 | CASSAGTAAETQYF | TGTGCCAGCAGCGCCGGGACAGCGGCGGAGACCCAGTACTTC
TRBJ1-1 | NA | NA | TRBV5-1 | CASSLLGEGTEAFF | TGCGCCAGCAGCTTATTAGGGGAGGGCACTGAAGCTTTCTTT
TRBJ2-7 | NA | TRBD1 | TRBV6-1 | CASSEEVRGSEQYF | TGTGCCAGCAGTGAAGAGGTCAGGGGGTCCGAGCAGTACTTC
TRBJ2-1 | NA | TRBD2 | TRBV6-5 | CASRTPGLGGNEQFF | TGTGCCAGCCGTACTCCGGGACTAGGAGGCAATGAGCAGTTCTTC
TRBJ1-6 | NA | NA | TRBV6-1 | CASSDLGIGGGPLHF | TGTGCCAGCAGTGACCTGGGGATTGGGGGGGGACCCCTCCACTTT
TRBJ2-1 | once | TRBD2 | TRBV7-3 | CASSLRTSGNFSEQFF | TGTGCCAGCAGCTTAAGGACTAGCGGGAATTTTTCTGAGCAGTTCTTC
TRBJ1-1 | NA | NA | TRBV6-5 | CASREGHSEAFF | TGTGCCAGCAGGGAGGGACACAGCGAGGCTTTCTTT
TRBJ2-3 | NA | NA | TRBV2 | CASSDSWGTSTDTQYF | TGTGCCAGCAGTGATTCCTGGGGGACTAGCACAGATACGCAGTATTTT
TRBJ1-2 | NA | NA | TRBV30 | CAWSVGQIYGYTF | TGTGCCTGGAGTGTAGGGCAGATCTATGGCTACACCTTC
TRBJ2-2 | NA | NA | TRBV30 | CAWWGNTGELFF | TGTGCCTGGTGGGGAAACACCGGGGAGCTGTTTTTT
TRBJ2-7 | NA | NA | TRBV27 | CASRQDSVTYEQYF | TGTGCCAGCAGACAGGACTCTGTGACCTACGAGCAGTACTTC
TRBJ1-4 | few | NA | TRBV5-5 | CASSSNEKLFF | TGTGCCAGCAGCTCAAATGAAAAACTGTTTTTT
TRBJ2-6 | NA | NA | TRBV11-2 | CASSRSTGTGANVLTF | TGTGCCAGCAGCCGTTCTACGGGGACCGGGGCCAACGTCCTGACTTTC
TRBJ1-5 | NA | TRBD1 | TRBV7-9 | CASSTGGHQPQHF | TGTGCCAGCAGTACAGGGGGTCACCAGCCCCAGCATTTT
TRBJ1-2 | NA | NA | TRBV2 | CASSLSNYGYTF | TGTGCCAGCAGCTTGTCTAACTATGGCTACACCTTC
TRBJ2-2 | NA | NA | TRBV2 | CASSRDGGDTGELFF | TGTGCCAGCAGTCGGGACGGGGGCGACACCGGGGAGCTGTTTTTT
TRBJ1-5 | NA | TRBD1 | TRBV10-3 | CAISTDRGAQPQHF | TGTGCCATCAGTACGGACAGGGGAGCACAGCCCCAGCATTTT
TRBJ2-2 | NA | NA | TRBV19 | CASSIGQDYTGELFF | TGTGCCAGTAGTATCGGGCAGGATTACACCGGGGAGCTGTTTTTT
TRBJ1-1 | NA | NA | TRBV24-1 | CATSVRGTTEAFF | TGTGCCACCTCCGTACGGGGAACCACTGAAGCTTTCTTT
TRBJ1-2 | NA | TRBD1 | TRBV29-1 | CSAETGNYGYTF | TGCAGCGCCGAGACAGGGAACTATGGCTACACCTTC
TRBJ2-3 | NA | TRBD1 | TRBV5-1 | CASSLAGDRVTDTQYF | TGCGCCAGCAGCTTGGCAGGGGACAGGGTAACAGATACGCAGTATTTT
TRBJ1-3 | NA | TRBD1 | TRBV11-1 | CASSYGQGSGNTIYF | TGTGCCAGCAGCTACGGACAGGGTTCTGGAAACACCATATATTTT
TRBJ1-2 | NA | NA | TRBV30 | CAWSVREGNYGYTF | TGTGCCTGGAGTGTAAGGGAGGGAAACTATGGCTACACCTTC